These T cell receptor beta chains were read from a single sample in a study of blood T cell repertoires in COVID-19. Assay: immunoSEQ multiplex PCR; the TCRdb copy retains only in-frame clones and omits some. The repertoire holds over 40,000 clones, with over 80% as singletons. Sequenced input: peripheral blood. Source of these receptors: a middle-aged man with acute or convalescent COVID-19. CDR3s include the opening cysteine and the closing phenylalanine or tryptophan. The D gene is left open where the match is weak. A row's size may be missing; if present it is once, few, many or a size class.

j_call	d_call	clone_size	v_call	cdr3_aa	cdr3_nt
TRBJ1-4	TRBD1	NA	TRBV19	CASNPTGATNEKLFF	TGTGCCAGTAACCCGACAGGGGCAACTAATGAAAAACTGTTTTTT
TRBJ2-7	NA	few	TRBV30	CAWSVTRYEQYF	TGTGCCTGGAGTGTAACGAGGTACGAGCAGTACTTC
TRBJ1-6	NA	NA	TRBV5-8	CASSLRGGYNSPLHF	TGTGCCAGCAGCTTACGGGGGGGCTATAATTCACCCCTCCACTTT
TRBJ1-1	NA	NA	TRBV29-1	CSVFYTEAFF	TGCAGCGTCTTCTACACTGAAGCTTTCTTT
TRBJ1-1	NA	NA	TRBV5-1	CASSPGQSLMNTEAFF	TGCGCCAGCAGCCCTGGACAGAGCCTCATGAACACTGAAGCTTTCTTT
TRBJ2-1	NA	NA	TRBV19	CASMTLDSGSYNEQFF	TGTGCCAGTATGACACTGGATAGCGGTTCCTACAATGAGCAGTTCTTC
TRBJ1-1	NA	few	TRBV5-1	CASSEYQNTEAFF	TGCGCCAGCAGTGAGTACCAGAACACTGAAGCTTTCTTT
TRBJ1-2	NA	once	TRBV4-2	CASSQGDGVYTF	TGTGCCAGCAGCCAAGGCGACGGGGTTTACACCTTC
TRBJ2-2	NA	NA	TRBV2	CASSRGGNSNTGELFF	TGTGCCAGCAGTCGGGGAGGCAACTCGAACACCGGGGAGCTGTTTTTT
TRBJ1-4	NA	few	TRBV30	CAWSPGTTNEKLFF	TGTGCCTGGAGTCCGGGGACAACTAATGAAAAACTGTTTTTT
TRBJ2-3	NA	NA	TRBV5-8	CASSLGPGGTQYF	TGTGCCAGCAGCTTGGGACCAGGTGGTACGCAGTATTTT
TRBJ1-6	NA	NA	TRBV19	CASSKDWAVSYNSPLHF	TGTGCCAGTAGTAAGGATTGGGCAGTCTCCTATAATTCACCCCTCCACTTT
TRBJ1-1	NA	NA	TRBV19	CASKGDYGGNTEAFF	TGTGCCAGTAAGGGGGATTATGGAGGGAACACTGAAGCTTTCTTT
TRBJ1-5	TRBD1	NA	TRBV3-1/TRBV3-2	CASSRDRGNQPQHF	TGTGCCAGCAGCAGAGACAGGGGTAATCAGCCCCAGCATTTT
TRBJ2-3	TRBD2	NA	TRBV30	CAWSPGGGTDTQYF	TGTGCCTGGAGTCCGGGGGGGGGCACAGATACGCAGTATTTT
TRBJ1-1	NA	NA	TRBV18	CAAGNTEAFF	TGTGCCGCCGGGAACACTGAAGCTTTCTTT
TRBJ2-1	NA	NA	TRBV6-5	CASSAGPSYNEQFF	TGTGCCAGCAGCGCGGGCCCCTCCTACAATGAGCAGTTCTTC
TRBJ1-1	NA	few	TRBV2	CASSEGSGLNTEAFF	TGTGCCAGCAGTGAAGGGTCAGGGTTGAACACTGAAGCTTTCTTT
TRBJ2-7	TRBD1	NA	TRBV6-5	CASDRDRGYEQYF	TGTGCCAGTGACCGGGACAGGGGTTACGAGCAGTACTTC
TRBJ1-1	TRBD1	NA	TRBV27	CASSFGDRGNTEAFF	TGTGCCAGCAGTTTCGGCGACAGGGGGAACACTGAAGCTTTCTTT
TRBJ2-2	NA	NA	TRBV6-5	CASSSGKAGGGELFF	TGTGCCAGCAGTTCCGGTAAAGCCGGAGGGGGGGAGCTGTTTTTT
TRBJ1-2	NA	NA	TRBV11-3	CASSPYWGRGREGYTF	TGTGCCAGCAGCCCTTACTGGGGCAGGGGAAGAGAGGGCTACACCTTC
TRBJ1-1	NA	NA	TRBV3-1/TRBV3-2	CASSQEGRFEAFF	TGTGCCAGCAGCCAGGAGGGACGGTTTGAAGCTTTCTTT
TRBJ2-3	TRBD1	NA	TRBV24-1	CATSGDRGTDTQYF	TGTGCCACCAGTGGGGACAGGGGCACAGATACGCAGTATTTT
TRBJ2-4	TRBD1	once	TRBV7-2	CASSGIQGAKNIQYF	TGTGCCAGCAGCGGGATACAGGGGGCCAAAAACATTCAGTACTTC
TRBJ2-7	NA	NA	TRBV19	CASSLAPLYEQYF	TGTGCCAGTAGCCTTGCGCCACTCTACGAGCAGTACTTC
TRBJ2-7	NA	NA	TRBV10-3	CAITSRPEGEQYF	TGTGCCATCACTTCCAGGCCAGAAGGCGAGCAGTACTTC
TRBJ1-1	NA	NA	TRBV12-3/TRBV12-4	CASSSQGFAEAFF	TGTGCCAGCAGTTCTCAGGGGTTCGCTGAAGCTTTCTTT
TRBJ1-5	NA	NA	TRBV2	CASTFGAQPQHF	TGTGCCAGCACCTTTGGGGCTCAGCCCCAGCATTTT
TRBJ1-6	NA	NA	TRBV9	CASNARGGGSPLHF	TGTGCCAGCAACGCTCGGGGGGGAGGATCACCCCTCCACTTT
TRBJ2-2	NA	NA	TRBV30	CAWSGGTGGNTGELFF	TGTGCCTGGAGTGGGGGGACCGGGGGGAACACCGGGGAGCTGTTTTTT
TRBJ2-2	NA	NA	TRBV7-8	CASSLVGALNTGELFF	TGTGCCAGCAGCTTAGTAGGGGCCCTGAACACCGGGGAGCTGTTTTTT
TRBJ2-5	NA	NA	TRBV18	CASSPSKGNQETQYF	TGTGCCAGCTCACCATCGAAGGGGAACCAAGAGACCCAGTACTTC
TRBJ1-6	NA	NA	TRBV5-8	CASSIQGGRNSPLHF	TGTGCCAGCAGCATCCAGGGAGGCCGGAACTCACCCCTCCACTTT
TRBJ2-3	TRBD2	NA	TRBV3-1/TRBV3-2	CASRDGLAVRSIDTQYF	TGTGCCAGCAGGGATGGACTAGCGGTGCGTTCGATAGATACGCAGTATTTT